This T cell receptor beta chain derives from a study of T cell repertoires in cytomegalovirus infection (dated by TCRdb to the late 2010s). Regarding the research as a whole: Alongside well-studied HLA-B-restricted epitopes, the peptide stimulations were aimed at recently identified HLA-C-restricted CMV epitopes, whose presentation resists viral immunomodulation. Donor HLA type was relevant to the analysis, as public TCR beta signatures indicated carriage of CMV infection together with the matching HLA type.

To note about this clonotype: The specificity of this receptor is unknown. No base quality values were provided; no much bigger clone lies one nucleotide off.

The CDR3, from cysteine to valine, totals 13 residues. Only the CDR3 part of the read is kept: 39 bases, read in frame from the first base. The paper as a whole reports these results and caveats: The ex vivo response was dominated by HLA-C-restricted CMV-specific TCR beta clonotypes, which also provided the single most frequent clonotype in two of eight donors. Carriers of CMV infection plus the relevant HLA type were discriminated by the cumulative frequency of public TCR beta family members in the study cohort and in an independent roughly 400-donor cohort.

The treatment or condition label, read with the paper, signifies: in vitro stimulation with specific CMV peptide epitopes to enrich CMV-specific T cells. Sequencing used an Illumina HiSeq 1500. The public reads were quality trimmed at Q25 with fastp and then assembled into clones with MiXCR by TCRdb, keeping productive beta chains. Each CDR3 protein appears once, grouped with its most common genes and DNA. The sample includes 700,000 to 850,000 distinct CDR3 sequences, with 32% observed a single time. 12% of the sample belongs to the ten largest clones. This specimen consisted of cultured CD8+ T cells from PBMCs, obtained from culture after CMV antigen stimulation. This chain joins TRBV12-3 or TRBV12-4 to TRBJ2-7, with 8 bases in between that match TRBD1. The sequence derives from a human donor in good health (CMV status not recorded). Some clones in this sample may be carry-over from other donors' samples. The sequence in DNA is TGTACCAGCAGTCTGGGACAGGCCTACGAGCAGTACGTC. Its translation is CTSSLGQAYEQYV.